This T cell receptor beta chain derives from a study of vaccination effects on CD4 cells after COVID-19. General study points: Marked clonal contraction of both clone types appeared late after vaccination. In vaccinees who were healthy, merely 1 out of 255 vaccine-induced clones cross-reacted with common cold coronaviruses.

In its sample, this clone was seen once. No antigen is known for it. Germline V gene data show CDR1 as LNHDA and CDR2 as SQIVND (reference sequence). V gave up 5 bases and J gave up 1 base, with 9 bases separating them. The CDR3 is 14 residues long. Repertoires were generated with immunoSEQ multiplex PCR, while TCRdb's copy carries only in-frame clones and drops some. This table has about 73,000 clones, around 79% appearing once. Antigen-specific CD4+ T cell clonotypes were called by their expansion after viral peptide-pool culture in ViraFEST. Cells that had been cultured for 10 days were the source of isolated CD4+ T cells. Nobody among the vaccine recipients had prior SARS-CoV-2 infection (nucleocapsid antibodies were negative). Wells of some 1.9 million PBMC each were grown with about 9.3 IU/ml IL-2 and about 9.7 ug/ml peptides. Cultures received IL-2 medium that replaced half the medium on days 3 and 7.

The sample here was CD4+ T cells from PBMCs cultured with HCoV-NL63 spike peptides, taken before COVID-19 vaccination. The TCR sequence derives from a human donor who received a COVID-19 vaccine. V and J are TRBV19 and TRBJ2-1, with TRBD2 as a possible D gene (6 bases). The CDR3 is CASSFGGSYNEQFF. CDR3 nucleotide sequence: TGTGCCAGTAGTTTCGGGGGTTCCTACAATGAGCAGTTCTTC.